The 30 T cell receptor beta chains given below trace back to one sample, sequenced in a study of blood T cell repertoires in COVID-19. The assay was immunoSEQ multiplex PCR, and TCRdb's table has in-frame clones only and misses some. This table has roughly 80,000 clones, about 79% appearing once. Source material: peripheral blood. Receptors were obtained from a human donor in a cohort sampled during active COVID-19.

This clone was seen just once. This chain uses TRBV5-1 with TRBJ2-6, with 12 bases fitting TRBD1. CDR3 length: 17 amino acids. Germline V gene data show CDR1 as SGHRS and CDR2 as YFSETQ. J gave up 3 bases and V 2 bases, and 3 bases lay outside the gene matches. This chain's CDR3 is CASSLGTGGGGANVLTF. The CDR3 DNA is TGCGCCAGCAGCTTAGGGACAGGGGGCGGTGGGGCCAACGTCCTGACTTTC.

The CDR3 sequence is CASSEWDRALHF. CDR3 DNA sequence: TGCGCCAGCAGTGAGTGGGACAGGGCCCTCCACTTT. The chain combines TRBV10-2 with TRBJ1-6, with 9 bases matching TRBD1. Germline-derived CDR1 and CDR2 are WSHSY and SAAADI. V dropped 1 base and J dropped 14; count of bases not matched to a gene: 0. The CDR3 is 12 residues long.

The chain is built from TRBV4-1 and TRBJ2-6; TRBD1 matches at 7 bases. CDR3 length: 18 residues. Germline lookup yields CDR1 MGHRA and CDR2 YSYEKL. J lost 0 bases, V lost 1 base, and 6 bases had no gene match. The DNA for the CDR3 is TGCGCCAGCAGCCAAGGAGGGGGCCAGCCCTCTGGGGCCAACGTCCTGACTTTC. As protein: CASSQGGGQPSGANVLTF.

J is TRBJ1-5 and V is TRBV28; D perhaps matches TRBD1 (5 bases). V lost 3 bases and J lost 9, with 18 bases in between. The germline CDR1 and CDR2 sequences are MDHEN and SYDVKM. This CDR3 comprises 15 residues. The CDR3 reads CASSLGVGRKSPQHF. In DNA form, the CDR3 reads TGTGCCAGCAGTTTGGGCGTGGGGCGTAAGTCGCCCCAGCATTTT.

The rearrangement uses TRBV6-5 and TRBJ2-7; 9 nucleotides match TRBD2. Trimming at V came to 2 bases and at J to 5 bases, leaving 10 bases not matched to a gene. The CDR3 is 16 amino acids. CDR1 MNHEY and CDR2 SVGAGI come from the germline V gene. The CDR3 sequence is CASSYRGRARTNEQYV. CDR3 sequence (DNA): TGTGCCAGCAGTTACCGCGGGAGGGCCAGAACGAACGAGCAGTACGTC.

This chain uses TRBV6-5 with TRBJ2-3; a possible D gene is TRBD2 (6 bases). The CDR3 contains 15 residues. Germline V lookup: CDR1 MNHEY, CDR2 SVGAGI. V lost 3 bases to trimming and J lost 1 base, with 11 bases between them. The CDR3 DNA reads as TGTGCCAGCAGTTATCGGAGGGGTGGCACAGATACGCAGTATTTT. Its translation is CASSYRRGGTDTQYF.

This clone occurred once. This rearrangement joins TRBV6-2 or TRBV6-3 to TRBJ2-5; 13 bases are a match to TRBD2. CDR1 is MNHEY, CDR2 SVGEGT, per germline. The CDR3 spans 18 residues. Trimming removed 2 bases from V and 5 bases from J; junction bases left unmatched: 11. The CDR3 nucleotides read TGTGCCAGCAGTTACACAGGACTAGCGGGAGACATTATGGAGACCCAGTACTTC. Translation: CASSYTGLAGDIMETQYF.

The J gene is TRBJ2-2, the V gene TRBV10-3; a possible D gene is TRBD1 (6 bases). The V gene lost 0 bases and the J gene lost 1 base, with 15 bases spanning the gap. Germline V lookup: CDR1 ENHRY, CDR2 SYGVKD. The CDR3 is 18 residues long. The CDR3 nucleotides read TGTGCCATCAGTGAGTCGATCCAGGGACACCAGAACACCGGGGAGCTGTTTTTT. It codes for CAISESIQGHQNTGELFF.

This clone was detected only once. The genes are TRBV29-1 and TRBJ1-2; D perhaps matches TRBD1 (5 bases). CDR1 and CDR2 (germline): SQVTM, ANQGSEA. The length of the CDR3 is 14 residues. The V gene lost 2 bases and the J gene lost 3 bases, with 13 bases spanning the gap. CDR3 amino acids: CSVEKWGVDYGYTF. The CDR3 DNA reads TGCAGCGTTGAAAAATGGGGGGTTGACTATGGCTACACCTTC.

This clone is termed medium-sized. This rearrangement joins TRBV27 to TRBJ2-7, with TRBD1 identical over 8 bases. Trimming at V came to 6 bases and at J to 6 bases, leaving 4 bases not matched to a gene. CDR1 and CDR2 from the germline V gene are MNHEY and SMNVEV (reference sequence). The CDR3 covers 12 residues. Here the CDR3 reads CASSLTGGEQYF. The CDR3, as DNA: TGTGCCAGCAGCCTAACAGGGGGCGAGCAGTACTTC.

The rearrangement uses TRBV5-6 and TRBJ2-3; 10 bases are shared with TRBD1. This CDR3 region has 16 residues. From germline, CDR1 is SGHDT and CDR2 YYEEEE. Germline trimming cut 4 bases from V and 3 bases from J; bases unmatched to any gene: 8. CDR3 DNA sequence: TGTGCCAGCAGCCACGGAGGGACAGGGGCTACAGATACGCAGTATTTT. As protein: CASSHGGTGATDTQYF. Looking up the rest from reference TRBV5-6 and TRBJ2-3 gives the full variable domain: DAGVTQSPTHLIKTRGQQVTLRCSPKSGHDTVSWYQQALGQGPQFIFQYYEEEERQRGNFPDRFSGHQFPNYSSELNVNALLLGDSALYLCASSHGGTGATDTQYFGPGTRLTVL.

Remarks on this clone: The conserved phenylalanine or tryptophan is not found at the CDR3 terminus, so this likely reflects a read error. The DNA is left out, because the CDR3 cannot be placed on it with certainty; the CDR3 is given as TCRdb lists it. V usage is TRBV28 and J usage is TRBJ2-7; whether TRBD1, the table's D call, matches the DNA was not checked. The CDR3 numbers 14 amino acids, ends counted. Germline loops: CDR1 MDHEN, CDR2 SYDVKM. The CDR3: CASSTGQGAIPPRI.

The V call is TRBV18, the J call TRBJ2-5, with D possibly being TRBD1 (7 bases). V was cut by 1 base and J by 1 base, with 13 bases left in between. The CDR3 is made up of 16 amino acids. Germline V lookup: CDR1 KGHSH, CDR2 LQKENI. CDR3 region: CASSPLAGTVQETQYF. As DNA, the CDR3 is TGTGCCAGCTCACCACTGGCGGGGACAGTCCAAGAGACCCAGTACTTC. Full variable domain (remainder filled in from reference TRBV18 and TRBJ2-5): NAGVMQNPRHLVRRRGQEARLRCSPMKGHSHVYWYRQLPEEGLKFMVYLQKENIIDESGMPKERFSAEFPKEGPSILRIQQVVRGDSAAYFCASSPLAGTVQETQYFGPGTRLLVL.

This clone turned up a few times. V gene TRBV6-5 combines with J gene TRBJ2-2; D call uncertain. CDR1 is MNHEY, CDR2 SVGAGI, per germline. V gave up 2 bases and J gave up 7 bases, with 5 bases separating them. The CDR3 consists of 12 residues. The CDR3 protein is CASSYEVGELFF. CDR3 bases: TGTGCCAGCAGTTACGAGGTCGGGGAGCTGTTTTTT.

In this sample, this clone turned up once. J is TRBJ1-5 and V is TRBV19; no definite D call. The length of the CDR3 is 12 residues. V lost 1 base, J lost 6 bases, and 4 bases lay in between. Germline-derived CDR1 and CDR2 are LNHDA and SQIVND (reference sequence). The CDR3 region is CASSIGGQPQHF. The CDR3 DNA sequence: TGTGCCAGTAGTATAGGAGGTCAGCCCCAGCATTTT.

J is TRBJ2-5 and V is TRBV6-2 or TRBV6-3; 12 nucleotides agree with TRBD2. CDR3 length: 15 residues. V lost 4 bases and J lost 5; bases outside the gene matches: 5. Germline assignment: CDR1 MNHEY and CDR2 SVGEGT. CDR3: CASSFLAGGRETQYF. The CDR3 nucleotides are TGTGCCAGCAGTTTCCTAGCGGGAGGGCGGGAGACCCAGTACTTC.

This sequence joins TRBV6-6 and TRBJ2-1; no clear D. The CDR3 length is 12 residues. With 5 bases removed from V and 6 bases from J, the gap between germline ends came to 8 bases. In germline, CDR1 is MNHNY, CDR2 SVGAGI (reference sequence). The CDR3 coding sequence is TGTGCCAGCAGTCCTTCGGGCAATGAGCAGTTCTTC. It codes for CASSPSGNEQFF.

The chain employs TRBV7-7 and TRBJ2-1, with D tentatively TRBD2 (5 bases). This CDR3 region has 16 residues. V lost 1 base and J 3 bases, leaving 13 bases between the germline ends. Germline values: CDR1 SSHAT, CDR2 FNYEAQ (reference sequence). CDR3 in amino acids: CASSLDPAGVYNEQFF. The CDR3 DNA follows: TGTGCCAGCAGCTTAGATCCGGCCGGGGTCTACAATGAGCAGTTCTTC.

There are a few counts of this clone. This sample also contains other DNA sequences that code for the same CDR3. The chain combines TRBV4-1 with TRBJ1-2; 12 positions agree with TRBD1. The length of the CDR3 is 14 residues. V gave up 3 bases and J gave up 7 bases; unmatched junction bases: 3. CDR1 MGHRA and CDR2 YSYEKL come from the germline V gene. The CDR3 nucleotides read TGCGCCAGCAGCCAGGGACAGGGGGCGCGTGGCTACACCTTC. As protein: CASSQGQGARGYTF.

The chain's CDR3 is CSASTRGTNYGYTF. For the CDR3, the DNA is TGCAGTGCTAGTACCCGGGGGACGAACTATGGCTACACCTTC. This chain connects TRBV20-1 to TRBJ1-2; possibly TRBD1 for D (5 bases). The CDR3 has 14 residues. In germline, CDR1 is DFQATT, CDR2 SNEGSKA (reference sequence). With 3 bases removed from V and 2 bases from J, the gap between germline ends came to 13 bases.

The chain carries TRBV5-1 and TRBJ2-7; D possibly corresponds to TRBD1 (5 bases). This CDR3 spans 15 amino acids. Trimming shortened V by 1 base and J by 7 bases, and 18 bases separated the two germline ends. CDR1 is SGHRS, CDR2 YFSETQ, per germline. CDR3: CASSLWGTGYLEQYF. The CDR3, as DNA: TGCGCCAGCAGCTTGTGGGGCACGGGTTATTTGGAGCAGTACTTC.

The chain uses TRBV2 and TRBJ2-5; 14 bases match TRBD2. J lost 4 bases, V lost 6 bases, and 10 bases had no gene match. In germline, CDR1 is SNHLY, CDR2 FYNNEI. CDR3 size: 17 residues. The CDR3 loop reads CASSSSTSGGAGETQYF. CDR3 sequence (DNA): TGTGCCAGCAGCTCTTCGACTAGCGGGGGGGCGGGAGAGACCCAGTACTTC.

The genes are TRBV7-3 and TRBJ2-3; 9 bases line up with TRBD2. There are 17 residues in the CDR3. Germline lookup yields CDR1 SGHTA and CDR2 FQGTGA. Unmatched junction bases numbered 9, after V lost 3 bases and J lost 2 bases. The CDR3, as DNA: TGTGCCAGCAGCTTGATCGGCGGGGGGGCAGCCACAGATACGCAGTATTTT. It encodes CASSLIGGGAATDTQYF.

This chain connects TRBV5-4 to TRBJ1-2; the D is unclear. The CDR3 consists of 14 residues. Trimming left V 0 bases short and J 6 bases short, with 12 bases between. Germline CDR1 reads SGHNT; CDR2 reads YYREEE (reference sequence). The CDR3, as DNA: TGTGCCAGCAGCTTGGTATTATCAGTTCATGGCTACACCTTC. Translation gives CASSLVLSVHGYTF.

The chain couples TRBV19 to TRBJ1-6; D is possibly TRBD1 (6 bases). The V and J ends lost 9 bases and 0 bases respectively, with 9 bases between them. The V gene's germline CDR1 is LNHDA and CDR2 SQIVND (reference sequence). The CDR3 consists of 14 residues. CDR3 DNA: TGTGCCAGCCAGGACAGCTCCTATAATTCACCCCTCCACTTT. It yields the protein CASQDSSYNSPLHF.

The V call is TRBV12-3 or TRBV12-4, the J call TRBJ2-7; 9 nucleotides align to TRBD1. The J call is uncertain, as TRBJ2-5 better fits the DNA end. The CDR3 extends over 13 amino acids. The DNA for the CDR3 is TGTGCCAGCGGGGGACAGGGTGGCGAGACCCAGTACTTC. Protein product: CASGGQGGETQYF.

This clone has only one observation. This chain connects TRBV7-8 to TRBJ2-1, with 7 bases lining up with TRBD2. The CDR3 runs 15 residues. Germline V lookup: CDR1 SGHVS, CDR2 FQNEAQ. The ends lost 4 bases at V and 8 bases at J; junction bases unmatched: 11. The CDR3 loop is CASSSSRGRADEQFF. CDR3 DNA sequence: TGTGCCAGCAGCTCTTCGCGGGGGAGGGCTGATGAGCAGTTCTTC.

This clone appeared a few times. The chain carries TRBV24-1 and TRBJ2-3; 16 nucleotides line up with TRBD2. The CDR3 covers 18 residues. Germline V gene sequence: CDR1 KGHDR, CDR2 SFDVKD. With V trimmed by 4 bases and J by 5 bases, 8 bases remained unmatched. CDR3 nucleotides: TGTGCCACCAGTGAATCCGGGACTAGCGGGAGGGTGGAAGATACGCAGTATTTT. Translation gives CATSESGTSGRVEDTQYF.

The chain is built from TRBV24-1 and TRBJ2-2, with no clear D. Germline-derived CDR1 and CDR2 are KGHDR and SFDVKD. Trimming stripped 0 bases from V and 0 bases from J, with 7 bases between. This CDR3 has 16 residues. As DNA, the CDR3 is TGTGCCACCAGTGATTTGGACAAGACGAACACCGGGGAGCTGTTTTTT. Its protein product is CATSDLDKTNTGELFF.

J is TRBJ1-1 and V is TRBV29-1, with TRBD1 identical over 9 bases. V was pared by 7 bases and J by 1 base, with 7 bases of the junction left unmatched. CDR1 and CDR2 (germline): SQVTM, ANQGSEA. The CDR3 extends over 14 amino acids. CDR3 amino acids: CSASGQGANTEAFF. CDR3 sequence (DNA): TGCAGCGCGTCGGGACAGGGAGCGAACACTGAAGCTTTCTTT. Looking up the rest from reference TRBV29-1 and TRBJ1-1 gives the full variable domain: SAVISQKPSRDICQRGTSLTIQCQVDSQVTMMFWYRQQPGQSLTLIATANQGSEATYESGFVIDKFPISRPNLTFSTLTVSNMSPEDSSIYLCSASGQGANTEAFFGQGTRLTVV.